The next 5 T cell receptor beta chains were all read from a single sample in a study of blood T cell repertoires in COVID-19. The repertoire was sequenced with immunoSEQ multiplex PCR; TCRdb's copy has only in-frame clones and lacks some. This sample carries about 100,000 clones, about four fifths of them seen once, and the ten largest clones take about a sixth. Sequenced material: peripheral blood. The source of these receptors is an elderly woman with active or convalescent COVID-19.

The CDR3 sequence is CASSGQDYGYTF. CDR3 nucleotide sequence: TGTGCCAGCAGTGGACAGGACTATGGCTACACCTTC. The chain combines TRBV2 with TRBJ1-2, with D possibly TRBD1 on 6 matching bases. This CDR3 region has 12 residues. Germline assignment: CDR1 SNHLY and CDR2 FYNNEI. V gave up 4 bases and J gave up 3 bases, with 6 bases separating them.

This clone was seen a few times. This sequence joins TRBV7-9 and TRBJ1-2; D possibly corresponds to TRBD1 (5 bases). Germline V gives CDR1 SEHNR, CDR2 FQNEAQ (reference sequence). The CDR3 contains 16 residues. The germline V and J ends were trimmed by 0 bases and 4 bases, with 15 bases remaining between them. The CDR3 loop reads CASSLARAGRAYGYTF. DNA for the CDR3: TGTGCCAGCAGCTTAGCTCGCGCAGGGAGGGCCTATGGCTACACCTTC.

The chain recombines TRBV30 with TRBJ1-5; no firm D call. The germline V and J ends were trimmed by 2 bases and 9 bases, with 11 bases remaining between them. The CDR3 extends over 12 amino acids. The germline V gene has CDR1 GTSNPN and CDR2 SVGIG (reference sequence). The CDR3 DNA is TGTGCCTGGAGTCCGGAGCGAGGGCCCCAGCATTTT. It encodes CAWSPERGPQHF.

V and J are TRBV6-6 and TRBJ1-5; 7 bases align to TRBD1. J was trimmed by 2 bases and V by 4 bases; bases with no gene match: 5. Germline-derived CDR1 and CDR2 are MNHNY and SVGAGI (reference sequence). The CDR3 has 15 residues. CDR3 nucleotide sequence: TGTGCCAGCAGTTGGGATGGACAGGGCAATCAGCCCCAGCATTTT. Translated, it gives CASSWDGQGNQPQHF.

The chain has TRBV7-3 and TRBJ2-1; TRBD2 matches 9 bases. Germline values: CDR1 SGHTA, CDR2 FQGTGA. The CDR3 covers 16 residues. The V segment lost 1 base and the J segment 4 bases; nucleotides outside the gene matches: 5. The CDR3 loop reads CASSLISAGGYNEQFF. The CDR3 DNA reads TGTGCCAGCAGCTTAATTAGTGCGGGAGGGTACAATGAGCAGTTCTTC. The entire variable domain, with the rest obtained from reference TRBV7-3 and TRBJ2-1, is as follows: GAGVSQTPSNKVTEKGKYVELRCDPISGHTALYWYRQSLGQGPEFLIYFQGTGAADDSGLPNDRFFAVRPEGSVSTLKIQRTERGDSAVYLCASSLISAGGYNEQFFGPGTRLTVL.